The subject of this entry is one TCR beta chain. There are 19 residues in the CDR3. Trimming left V 4 bases short and J 3 bases short, with 25 bases between. Germline CDR1 is SGHRS and CDR2 is YFSETQ. The data were taken from a study of preoperative IRX-2 immunotherapy in early breast cancer. Indicated treatment: preoperative locoregional IRX-2 cytokine immunotherapy. Patients received preoperative, locoregional IRX-2 cytokine immunotherapy in a phase Ib study. The repertoire was sequenced with immunoSEQ multiplex PCR; TCRdb's copy has only in-frame clones and lacks some. The data hold around 40,000 clones, with roughly 94% observed a single time.

The chain combines TRBV5-1 with TRBJ2-2; weak D call: TRBD2 (5 bases). The source was tumor tissue, collected after IRX-2 immunotherapy. The TCR originated in a human donor with breast cancer. This chain's CDR3 is CASSLRTMTIKIYTGELFF. In nucleotides, the CDR3 is TGCGCCAGCAGCCTAAGGACCATGACTATAAAGATTTACACCGGGGAGCTGTTTTTT.